This TCR beta chain comes out of a study of CD8+ T cells in alopecia areata. The germline CDR1 and CDR2 sequences are SQVTM and ANQGSEA. V dropped 3 bases and J dropped 4 bases, with 15 bases sitting between them. This CDR3 spans 14 amino acids. Extraction of RNA preceded its reverse transcription into cDNA, which served as the sequencing template. Sequenced by immunoSEQ multiplex PCR; TCRdb stores in-frame clones only, minus some. The sample lists about 210,000 clones, 35% to 40% seen once, with 0.4% to 0.55% in the top ten. As to treatment: oral pan-JAK inhibitor, 5-10 mg twice daily. The sequence was obtained from a human donor with alopecia areata. The rearrangement joins TRBV29-1 to TRBJ2-5, with D perhaps matching TRBD1 or TRBD2 (6 bases each). The material was CD4+ T cells sorted from blood, obtained at week 34, from a patient treated with tofacitinib. The chain's CDR3 is CSVDTGRSSETQYF. DNA for the CDR3: TGCAGCGTTGATACAGGGAGGAGCTCAGAGACCCAGTACTTC.